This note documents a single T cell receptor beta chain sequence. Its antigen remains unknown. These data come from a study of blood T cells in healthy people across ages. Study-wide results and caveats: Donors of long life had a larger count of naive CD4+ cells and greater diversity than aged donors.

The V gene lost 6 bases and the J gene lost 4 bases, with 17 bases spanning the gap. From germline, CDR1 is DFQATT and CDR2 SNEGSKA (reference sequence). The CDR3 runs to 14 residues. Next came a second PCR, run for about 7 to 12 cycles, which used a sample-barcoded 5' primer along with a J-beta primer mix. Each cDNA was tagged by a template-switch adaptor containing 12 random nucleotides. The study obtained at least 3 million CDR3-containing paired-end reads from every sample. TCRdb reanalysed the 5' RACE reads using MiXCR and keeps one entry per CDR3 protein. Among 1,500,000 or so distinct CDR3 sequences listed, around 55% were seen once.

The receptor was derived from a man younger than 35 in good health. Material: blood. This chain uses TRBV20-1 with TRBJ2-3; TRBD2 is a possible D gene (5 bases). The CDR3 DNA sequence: TGCAGTGCACCGGACTCTCCTGGGGCAGATACGCAGTATTTT. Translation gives CSAPDSPGADTQYF.